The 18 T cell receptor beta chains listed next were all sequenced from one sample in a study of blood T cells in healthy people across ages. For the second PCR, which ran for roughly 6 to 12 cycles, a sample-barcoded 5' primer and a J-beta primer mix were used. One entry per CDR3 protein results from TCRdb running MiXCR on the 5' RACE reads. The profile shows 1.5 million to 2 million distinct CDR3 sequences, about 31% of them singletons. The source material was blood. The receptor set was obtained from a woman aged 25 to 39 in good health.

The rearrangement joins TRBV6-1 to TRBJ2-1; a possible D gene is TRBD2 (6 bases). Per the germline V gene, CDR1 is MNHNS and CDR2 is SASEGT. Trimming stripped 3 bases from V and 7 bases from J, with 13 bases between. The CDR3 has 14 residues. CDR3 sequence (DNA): TGTGCCAGCAGTGATCTAGCGCTCATAAATGAGCAGTTCTTC. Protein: CASSDLALINEQFF.

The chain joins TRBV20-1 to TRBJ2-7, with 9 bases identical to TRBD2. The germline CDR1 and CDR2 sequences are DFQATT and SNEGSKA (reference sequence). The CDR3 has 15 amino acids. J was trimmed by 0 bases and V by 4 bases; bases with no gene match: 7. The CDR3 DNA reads TGCAGTGCTATTCATAGCGGGAGCCCCTCCTACGAGCAGTACTTC. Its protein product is CSAIHSGSPSYEQYF.

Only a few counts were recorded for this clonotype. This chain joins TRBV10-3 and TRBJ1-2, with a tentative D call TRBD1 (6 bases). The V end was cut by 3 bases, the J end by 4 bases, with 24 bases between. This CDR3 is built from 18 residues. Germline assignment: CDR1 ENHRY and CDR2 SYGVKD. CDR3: CAISEIRDILPPLYGYTF. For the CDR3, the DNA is TGTGCCATCAGTGAAATCCGGGACATCCTCCCCCCTCTCTATGGCTACACCTTC.

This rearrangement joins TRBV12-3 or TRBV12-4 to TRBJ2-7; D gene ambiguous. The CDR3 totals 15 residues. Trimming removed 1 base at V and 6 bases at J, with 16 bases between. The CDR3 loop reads CASSLGAPAGSEQYF. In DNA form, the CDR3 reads TGTGCCAGCAGTTTAGGGGCACCTGCTGGCTCCGAGCAGTACTTC.

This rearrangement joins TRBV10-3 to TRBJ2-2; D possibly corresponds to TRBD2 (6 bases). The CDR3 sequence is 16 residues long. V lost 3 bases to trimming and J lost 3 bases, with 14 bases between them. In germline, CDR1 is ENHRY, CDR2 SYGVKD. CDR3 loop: CAISDRAGRDTGELFF. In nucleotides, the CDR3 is TGTGCCATCAGTGATCGGGCGGGGCGCGACACCGGGGAGCTGTTTTTT.

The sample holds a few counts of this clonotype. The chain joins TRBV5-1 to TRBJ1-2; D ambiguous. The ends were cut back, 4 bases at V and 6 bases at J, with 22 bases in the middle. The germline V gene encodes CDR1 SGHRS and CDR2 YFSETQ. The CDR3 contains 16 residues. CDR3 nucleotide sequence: TGCGCCAGCAGCCGGTACGTCGGGGAAGCTGAAGATGGCTACACCTTC. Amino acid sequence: CASSRYVGEAEDGYTF.

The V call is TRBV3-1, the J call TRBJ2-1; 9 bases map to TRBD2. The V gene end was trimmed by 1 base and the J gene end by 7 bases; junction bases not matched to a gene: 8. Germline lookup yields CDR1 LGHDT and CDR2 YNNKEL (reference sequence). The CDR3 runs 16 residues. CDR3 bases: TGTGCCAGCAGCCAAGGTTGGACTAGCGTGACTAATGAGCAGTTCTTC. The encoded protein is CASSQGWTSVTNEQFF.

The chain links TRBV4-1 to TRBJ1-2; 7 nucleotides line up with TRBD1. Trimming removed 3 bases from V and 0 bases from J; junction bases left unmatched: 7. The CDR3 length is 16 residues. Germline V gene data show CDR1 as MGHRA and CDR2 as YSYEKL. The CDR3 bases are TGCGCCAGCAGCCAGGCGGACAGGCCGTCTAACTATGGCTACACCTTC. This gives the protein CASSQADRPSNYGYTF.

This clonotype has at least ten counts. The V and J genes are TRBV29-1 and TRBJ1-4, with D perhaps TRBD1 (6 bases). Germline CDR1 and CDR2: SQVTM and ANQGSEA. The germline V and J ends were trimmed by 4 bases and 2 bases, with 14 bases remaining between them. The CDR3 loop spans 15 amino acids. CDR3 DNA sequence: TGCAGCGTTGTGTTGGGGGGCATGACTAATGAAAAACTGTTTTTT. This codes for CSVVLGGMTNEKLFF.

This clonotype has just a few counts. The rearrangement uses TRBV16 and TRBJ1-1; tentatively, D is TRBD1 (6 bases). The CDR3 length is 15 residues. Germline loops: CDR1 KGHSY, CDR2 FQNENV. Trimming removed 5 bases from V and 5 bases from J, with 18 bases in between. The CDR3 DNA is TGTGCCAGCAGCTCCCCGAGGGGGGCTTGGACTGAAGCTTTCTTT. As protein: CASSSPRGAWTEAFF.

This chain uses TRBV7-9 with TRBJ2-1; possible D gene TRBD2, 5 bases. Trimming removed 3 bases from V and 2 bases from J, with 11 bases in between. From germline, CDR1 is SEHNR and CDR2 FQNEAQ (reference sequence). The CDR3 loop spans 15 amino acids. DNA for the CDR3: TGTGCCAGCAGCTTGAATAGCGTCCCCTACAATGAGCAGTTCTTC. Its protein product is CASSLNSVPYNEQFF.

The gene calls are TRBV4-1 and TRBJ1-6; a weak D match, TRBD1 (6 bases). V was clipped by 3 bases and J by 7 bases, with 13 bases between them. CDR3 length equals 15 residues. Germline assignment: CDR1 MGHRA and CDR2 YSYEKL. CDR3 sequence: CASSHNGGPNSPLHF. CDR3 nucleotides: TGCGCCAGCAGCCACAATGGGGGGCCGAATTCACCCCTCCACTTT.

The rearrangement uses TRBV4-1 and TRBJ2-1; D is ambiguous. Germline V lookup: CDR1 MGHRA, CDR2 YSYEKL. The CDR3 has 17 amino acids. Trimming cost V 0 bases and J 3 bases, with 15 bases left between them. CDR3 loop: CASSQEQAGDGYNEQFF. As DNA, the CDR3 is TGCGCCAGCAGCCAAGAGCAGGCAGGCGACGGCTACAATGAGCAGTTCTTC.

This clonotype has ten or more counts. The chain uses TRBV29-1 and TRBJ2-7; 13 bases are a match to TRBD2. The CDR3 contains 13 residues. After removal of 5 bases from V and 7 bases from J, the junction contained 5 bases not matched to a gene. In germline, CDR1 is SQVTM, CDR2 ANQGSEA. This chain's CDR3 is CSVTTSGRYEQYF. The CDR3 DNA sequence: TGCAGCGTTACGACTAGCGGGAGGTATGAGCAGTACTTC.

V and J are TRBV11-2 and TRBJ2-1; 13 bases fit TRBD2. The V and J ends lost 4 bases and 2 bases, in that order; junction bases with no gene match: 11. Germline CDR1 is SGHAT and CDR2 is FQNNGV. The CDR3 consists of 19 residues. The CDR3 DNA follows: TGTGCCAGCAGCTACCGGACTAGCGGGAGCTTGGGGGCCTACAATGAGCAGTTCTTC. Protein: CASSYRTSGSLGAYNEQFF. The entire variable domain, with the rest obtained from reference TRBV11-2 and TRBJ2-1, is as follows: EAGVAQSPRYKIIEKRQSVAFWCNPISGHATLYWYQQILGQGPKLLIQFQNNGVVDDSQLPKDRFSAERLKGVDSTLKIQPAKLEDSAVYLCASSYRTSGSLGAYNEQFFGPGTRLTVL.

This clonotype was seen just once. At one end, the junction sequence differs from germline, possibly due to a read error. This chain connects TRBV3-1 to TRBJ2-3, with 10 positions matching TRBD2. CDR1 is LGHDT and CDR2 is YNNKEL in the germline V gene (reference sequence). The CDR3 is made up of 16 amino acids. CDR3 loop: CASSQPGLARTDTQYF. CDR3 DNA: TGTGCCAGCAGCCAACCGGGACTAGCGCGCACGGATACGCAGTATTTT.

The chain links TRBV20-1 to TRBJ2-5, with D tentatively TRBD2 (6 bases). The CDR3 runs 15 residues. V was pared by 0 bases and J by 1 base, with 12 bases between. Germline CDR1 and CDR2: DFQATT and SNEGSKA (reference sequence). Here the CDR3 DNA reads TGCAGTGCTAGAGATGGAGGGAAGGCCCAAGAGACCCAGTACTTC. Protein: CSARDGGKAQETQYF.

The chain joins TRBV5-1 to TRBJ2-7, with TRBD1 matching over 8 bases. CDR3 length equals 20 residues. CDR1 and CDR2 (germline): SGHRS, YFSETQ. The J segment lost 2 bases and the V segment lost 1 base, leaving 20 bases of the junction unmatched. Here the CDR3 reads CASSLTGVVTGVPLTYEQYF. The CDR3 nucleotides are TGCGCCAGCAGCTTGACGGGGGTTGTGACAGGGGTACCCCTAACCTACGAGCAGTACTTC.